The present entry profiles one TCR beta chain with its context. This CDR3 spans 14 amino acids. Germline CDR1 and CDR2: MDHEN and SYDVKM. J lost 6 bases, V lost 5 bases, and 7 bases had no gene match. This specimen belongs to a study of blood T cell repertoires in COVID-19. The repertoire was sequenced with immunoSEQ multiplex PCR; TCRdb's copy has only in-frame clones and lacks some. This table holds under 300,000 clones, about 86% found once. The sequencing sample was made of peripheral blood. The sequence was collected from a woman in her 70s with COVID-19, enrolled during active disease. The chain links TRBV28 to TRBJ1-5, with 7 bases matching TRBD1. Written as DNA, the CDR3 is TGTGCCAGCAGTGCAGGACAGGAGCGTCAGCCCCAGCATTTT. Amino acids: CASSAGQERQPQHF. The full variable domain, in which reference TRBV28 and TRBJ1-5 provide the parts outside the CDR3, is DVKVTQSSRYLVKRTGEKVFLECVQDMDHENMFWYRQDPGLGLRLIYFSYDVKMKEKGDIPEGYSVSREKKERFSLILESASTNQTSMYLCASSAGQERQPQHFGDGTRLSIL.